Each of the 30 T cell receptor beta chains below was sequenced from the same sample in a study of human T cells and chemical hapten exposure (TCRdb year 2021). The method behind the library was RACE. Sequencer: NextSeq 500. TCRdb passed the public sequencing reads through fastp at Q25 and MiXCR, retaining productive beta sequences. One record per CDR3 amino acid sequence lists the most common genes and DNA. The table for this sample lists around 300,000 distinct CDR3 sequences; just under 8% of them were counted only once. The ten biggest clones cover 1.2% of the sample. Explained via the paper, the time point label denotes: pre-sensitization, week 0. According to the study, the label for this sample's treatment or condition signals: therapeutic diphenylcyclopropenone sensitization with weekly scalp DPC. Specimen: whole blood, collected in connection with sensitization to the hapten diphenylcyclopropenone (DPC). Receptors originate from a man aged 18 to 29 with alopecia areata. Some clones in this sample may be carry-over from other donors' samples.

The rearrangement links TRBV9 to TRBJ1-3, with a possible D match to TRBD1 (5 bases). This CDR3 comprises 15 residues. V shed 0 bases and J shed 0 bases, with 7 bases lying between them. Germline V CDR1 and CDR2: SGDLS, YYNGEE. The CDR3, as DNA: TGTGCCAGCAGCGTAGTAGGGGCCTCTGGAAACACCATATATTTT. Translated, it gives CASSVVGASGNTIYF. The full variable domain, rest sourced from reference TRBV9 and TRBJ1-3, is DSGVTQTPKHLITATGQRVTLRCSPRSGDLSVYWYQQSLDQGLQFLIQYYNGEERAKGNILERFSAQQFPDLHSELNLSSLELGDSALYFCASSVVGASGNTIYFGEGSWLTVV.

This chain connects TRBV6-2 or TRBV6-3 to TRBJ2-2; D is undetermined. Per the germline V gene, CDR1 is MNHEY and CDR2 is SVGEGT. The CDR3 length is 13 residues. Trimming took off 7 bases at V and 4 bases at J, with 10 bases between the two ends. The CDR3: CASTHQSTGELFF. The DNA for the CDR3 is TGTGCCAGCACCCACCAGAGCACCGGGGAGCTGTTTTTT.

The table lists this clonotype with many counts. CDR3 sequence: CASSSFRGPYNEQFF. CDR3 DNA: TGTGCCAGCAGCTCCTTCCGGGGTCCTTACAATGAGCAGTTCTTC. This chain uses TRBV7-2 with TRBJ2-1; D perhaps matches TRBD2 (5 bases). The CDR3 is 15 amino acids. The V end was cut by 4 bases, the J end by 4 bases, with 14 bases between. CDR1 and CDR2 from the germline V gene are SGHTA and FQGNSA.

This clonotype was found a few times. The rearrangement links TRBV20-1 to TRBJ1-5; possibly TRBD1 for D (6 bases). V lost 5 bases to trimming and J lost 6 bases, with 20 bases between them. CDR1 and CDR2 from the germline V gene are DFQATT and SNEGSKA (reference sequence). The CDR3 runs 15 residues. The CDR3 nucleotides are TGCAGTGCTGCTCCTGGGGGCATAGGGTCTCAGCCCCAGCATTTT. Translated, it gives CSAAPGGIGSQPQHF.

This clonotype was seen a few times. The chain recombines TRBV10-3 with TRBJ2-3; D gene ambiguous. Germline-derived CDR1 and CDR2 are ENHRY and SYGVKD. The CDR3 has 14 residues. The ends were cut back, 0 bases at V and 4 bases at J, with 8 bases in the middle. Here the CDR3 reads CAISESNHPDTQYF. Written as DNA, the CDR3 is TGTGCCATCAGTGAGTCGAATCATCCAGATACGCAGTATTTT.

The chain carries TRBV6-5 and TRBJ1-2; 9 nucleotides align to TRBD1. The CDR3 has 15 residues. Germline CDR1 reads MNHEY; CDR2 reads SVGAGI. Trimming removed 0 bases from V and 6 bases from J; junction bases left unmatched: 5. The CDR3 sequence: CASSYSWTGDNGYTF. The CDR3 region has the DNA TGTGCCAGCAGTTACTCGTGGACAGGGGATAATGGCTACACCTTC.

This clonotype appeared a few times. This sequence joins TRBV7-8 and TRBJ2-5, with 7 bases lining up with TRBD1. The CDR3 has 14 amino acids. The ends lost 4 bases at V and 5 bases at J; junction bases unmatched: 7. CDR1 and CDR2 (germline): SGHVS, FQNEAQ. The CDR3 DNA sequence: TGTGCCAGCAGCTCGATCTTAGGGGGCGAGACCCAGTACTTC. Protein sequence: CASSSILGGETQYF.

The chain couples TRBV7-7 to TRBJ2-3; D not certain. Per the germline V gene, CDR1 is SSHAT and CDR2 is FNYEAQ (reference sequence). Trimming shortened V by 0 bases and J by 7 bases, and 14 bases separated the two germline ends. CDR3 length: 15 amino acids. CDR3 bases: TGTGCCAGCAGCTTAGCATCCAGCGATGGAAATACGCAGTATTTT. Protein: CASSLASSDGNTQYF.

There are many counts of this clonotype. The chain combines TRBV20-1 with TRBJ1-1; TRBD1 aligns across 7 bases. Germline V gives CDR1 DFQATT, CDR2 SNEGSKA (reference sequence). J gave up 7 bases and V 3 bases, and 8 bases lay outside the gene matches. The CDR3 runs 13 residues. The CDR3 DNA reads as TGCAGTGCTAGGGACAGGCAACCTTTTGAAGCTTTCTTT. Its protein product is CSARDRQPFEAFF.

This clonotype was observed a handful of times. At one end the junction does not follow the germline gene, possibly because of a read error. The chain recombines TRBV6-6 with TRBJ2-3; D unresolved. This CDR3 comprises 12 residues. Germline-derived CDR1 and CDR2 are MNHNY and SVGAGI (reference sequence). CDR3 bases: TGTGCCAGCAGTTACGAAACAGCTACGCAGTATTTT. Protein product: CASSYETATQYF.

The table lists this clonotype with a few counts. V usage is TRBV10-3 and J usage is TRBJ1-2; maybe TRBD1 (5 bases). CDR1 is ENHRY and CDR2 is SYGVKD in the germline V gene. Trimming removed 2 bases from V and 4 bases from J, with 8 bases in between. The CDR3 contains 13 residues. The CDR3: CAISEPRAYGYTF. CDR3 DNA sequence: TGTGCCATCAGTGAGCCCAGGGCCTATGGCTACACCTTC.

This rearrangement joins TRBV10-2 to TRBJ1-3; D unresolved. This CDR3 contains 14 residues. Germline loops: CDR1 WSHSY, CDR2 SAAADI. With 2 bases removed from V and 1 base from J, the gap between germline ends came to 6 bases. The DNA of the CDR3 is TGCGCCAGCAGTGAGGCGGGGTCTGGAAACACCATATATTTT. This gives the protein CASSEAGSGNTIYF.

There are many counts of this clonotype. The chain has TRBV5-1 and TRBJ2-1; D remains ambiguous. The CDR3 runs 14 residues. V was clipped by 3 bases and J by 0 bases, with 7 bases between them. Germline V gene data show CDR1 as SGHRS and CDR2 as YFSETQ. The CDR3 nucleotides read TGCGCCAGCAGCTCCCACTCCTCCTACAATGAGCAGTTCTTC. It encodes CASSSHSSYNEQFF.

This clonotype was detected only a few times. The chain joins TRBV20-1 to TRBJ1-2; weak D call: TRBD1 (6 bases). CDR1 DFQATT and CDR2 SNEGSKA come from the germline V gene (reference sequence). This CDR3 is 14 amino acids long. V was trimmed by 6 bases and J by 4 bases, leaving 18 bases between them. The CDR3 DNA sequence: TGCAGTGCAAGGACAGTTTCCAGATCCTATGGCTACACCTTC. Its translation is CSARTVSRSYGYTF.

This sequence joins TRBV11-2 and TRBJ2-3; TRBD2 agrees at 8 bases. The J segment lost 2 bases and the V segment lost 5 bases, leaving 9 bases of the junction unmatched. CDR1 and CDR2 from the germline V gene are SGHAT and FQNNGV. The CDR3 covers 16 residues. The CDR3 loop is CASSPVTSAYTDTQYF. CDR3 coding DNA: TGTGCCAGCAGCCCGGTGACTAGCGCTTACACAGATACGCAGTATTTT.

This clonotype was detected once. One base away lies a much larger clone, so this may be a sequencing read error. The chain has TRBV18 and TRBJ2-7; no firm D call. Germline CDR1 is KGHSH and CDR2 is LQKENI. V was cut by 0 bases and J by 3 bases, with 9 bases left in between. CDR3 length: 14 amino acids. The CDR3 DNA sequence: TGTGCCAGCTCACCACCGGGTCTTAGCTACGAGCAGTACTTC. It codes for CASSPPGLSYEQYF.

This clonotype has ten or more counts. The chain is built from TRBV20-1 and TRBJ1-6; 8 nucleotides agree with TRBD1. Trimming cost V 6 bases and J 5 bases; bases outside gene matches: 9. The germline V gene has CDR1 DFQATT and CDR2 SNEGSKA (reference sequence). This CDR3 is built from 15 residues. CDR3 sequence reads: CSATAGGRNNSPLHF. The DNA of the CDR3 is TGCAGTGCGACGGCAGGGGGCCGGAATAATTCACCCCTCCACTTT.

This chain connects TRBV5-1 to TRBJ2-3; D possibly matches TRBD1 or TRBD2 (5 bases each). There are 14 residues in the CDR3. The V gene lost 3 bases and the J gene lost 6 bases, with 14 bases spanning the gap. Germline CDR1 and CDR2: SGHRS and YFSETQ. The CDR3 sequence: CASSWGKGNDTQYF. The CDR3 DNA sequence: TGCGCCAGCAGCTGGGGGAAGGGTAATGATACGCAGTATTTT.

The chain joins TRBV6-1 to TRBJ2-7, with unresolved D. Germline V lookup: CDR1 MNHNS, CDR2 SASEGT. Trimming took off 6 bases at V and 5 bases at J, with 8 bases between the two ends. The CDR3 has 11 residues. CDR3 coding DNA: TGTGCCAGCAGCCCGGCCAACGAGCAGTACTTC. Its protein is CASSPANEQYF.

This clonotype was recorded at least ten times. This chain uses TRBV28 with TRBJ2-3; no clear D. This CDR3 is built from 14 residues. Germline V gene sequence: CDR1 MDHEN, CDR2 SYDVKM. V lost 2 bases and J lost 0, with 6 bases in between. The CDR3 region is CASSLVPSTDTQYF. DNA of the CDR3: TGTGCCAGCAGTTTAGTGCCCAGCACAGATACGCAGTATTTT.

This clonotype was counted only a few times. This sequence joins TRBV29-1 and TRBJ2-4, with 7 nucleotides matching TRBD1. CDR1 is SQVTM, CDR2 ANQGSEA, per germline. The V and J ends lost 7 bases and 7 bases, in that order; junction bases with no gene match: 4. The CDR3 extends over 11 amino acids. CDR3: CSGETGNIQYF. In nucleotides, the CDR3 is TGCAGCGGTGAGACAGGGAACATTCAGTACTTC.

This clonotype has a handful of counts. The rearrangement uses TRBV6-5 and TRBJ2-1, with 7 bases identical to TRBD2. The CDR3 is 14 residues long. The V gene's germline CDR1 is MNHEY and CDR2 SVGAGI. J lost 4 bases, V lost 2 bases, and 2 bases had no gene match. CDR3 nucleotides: TGTGCCAGCAGTTACGGGGAGGGTTACAATGAGCAGTTCTTC. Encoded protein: CASSYGEGYNEQFF.

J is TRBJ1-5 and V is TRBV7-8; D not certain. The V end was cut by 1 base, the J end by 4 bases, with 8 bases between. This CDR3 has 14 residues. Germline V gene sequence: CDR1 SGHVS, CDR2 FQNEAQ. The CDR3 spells CASSLVQENQPQHF. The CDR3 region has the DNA TGTGCCAGCAGCTTAGTGCAGGAGAATCAGCCCCAGCATTTT. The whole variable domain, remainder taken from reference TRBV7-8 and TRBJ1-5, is GAGVSQSPRYKVAKRGQDVALRCDPISGHVSLFWYQQALGQGPEFLTYFQNEAQLDKSGLPSDRFFAERPEGSVSTLKIQRTQQEDSAVYLCASSLVQENQPQHFGDGTRLSIL.

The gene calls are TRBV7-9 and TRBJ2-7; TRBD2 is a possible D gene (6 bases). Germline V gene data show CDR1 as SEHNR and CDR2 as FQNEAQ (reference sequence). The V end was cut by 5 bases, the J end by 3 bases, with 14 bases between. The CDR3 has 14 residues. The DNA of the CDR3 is TGTGCCAGCAGCGTTACCGACGGGGGCTACGAGCAGTACTTC. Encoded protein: CASSVTDGGYEQYF.

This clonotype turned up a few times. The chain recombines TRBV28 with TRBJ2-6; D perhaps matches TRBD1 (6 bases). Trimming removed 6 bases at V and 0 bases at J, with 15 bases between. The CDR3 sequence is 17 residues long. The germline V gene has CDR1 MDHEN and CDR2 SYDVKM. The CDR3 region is CASSGQGQRSGANVLTF. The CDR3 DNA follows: TGTGCCAGCAGCGGTCAAGGACAGCGCTCTGGGGCCAACGTCCTGACTTTC.

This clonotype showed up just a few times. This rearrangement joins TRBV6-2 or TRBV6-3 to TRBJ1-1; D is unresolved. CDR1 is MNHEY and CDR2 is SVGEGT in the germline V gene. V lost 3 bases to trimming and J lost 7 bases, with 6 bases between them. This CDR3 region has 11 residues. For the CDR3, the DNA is TGTGCCAGCAGTTATTCTCGTGAAGCTTTCTTT. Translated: CASSYSREAFF.

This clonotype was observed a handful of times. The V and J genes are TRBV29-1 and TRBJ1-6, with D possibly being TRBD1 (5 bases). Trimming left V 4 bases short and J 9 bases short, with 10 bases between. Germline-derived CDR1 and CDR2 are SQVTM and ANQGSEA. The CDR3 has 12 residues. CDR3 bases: TGCAGCGTTGTGTCCAGGGCTTCACCCCTCCACTTT. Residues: CSVVSRASPLHF.

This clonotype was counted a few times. CDR3 region: CASSVRDRVRDTQYF. The CDR3 coding sequence is TGTGCCAGCAGTGTCCGGGACAGGGTGAGGGATACGCAGTATTTT. The chain employs TRBV12-3 or TRBV12-4 and TRBJ2-3; 9 nucleotides agree with TRBD1. This CDR3 is 15 amino acids long. The trim removed 5 bases at V and 6 bases at J, leaving 9 bases unmatched.

CDR3 sequence: CASWLGSHSPLHF. The CDR3 nucleotides are TGTGCCAGCTGGTTGGGCAGCCATTCACCCCTCCACTTT. V usage is TRBV12-3 or TRBV12-4 and J usage is TRBJ1-6; D not resolved. Deletions cut 8 bases from V and 8 bases from J, with 13 bases between. The CDR3 sequence is 13 residues long.

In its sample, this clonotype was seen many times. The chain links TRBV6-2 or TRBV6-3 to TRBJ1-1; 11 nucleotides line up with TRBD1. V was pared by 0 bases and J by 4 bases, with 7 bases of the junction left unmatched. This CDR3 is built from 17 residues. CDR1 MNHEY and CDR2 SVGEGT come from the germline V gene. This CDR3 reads CASSYSVGQGAFTEAFF. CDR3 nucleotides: TGTGCCAGCAGTTACTCTGTCGGACAGGGGGCATTCACTGAAGCTTTCTTT.